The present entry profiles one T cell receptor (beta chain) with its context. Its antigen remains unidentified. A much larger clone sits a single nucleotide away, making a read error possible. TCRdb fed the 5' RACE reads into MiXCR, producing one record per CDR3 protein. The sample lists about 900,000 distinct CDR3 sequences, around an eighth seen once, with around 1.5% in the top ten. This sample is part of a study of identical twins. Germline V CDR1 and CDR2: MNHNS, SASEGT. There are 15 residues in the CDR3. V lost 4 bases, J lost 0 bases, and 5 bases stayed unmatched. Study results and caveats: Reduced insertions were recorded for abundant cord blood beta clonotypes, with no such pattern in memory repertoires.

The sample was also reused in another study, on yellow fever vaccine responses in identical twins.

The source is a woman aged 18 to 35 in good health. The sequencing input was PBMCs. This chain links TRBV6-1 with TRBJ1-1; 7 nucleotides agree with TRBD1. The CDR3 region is CASSGSGTVNTEAFF. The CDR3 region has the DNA TGTGCCAGCAGTGGATCCGGGACAGTGAACACTGAAGCTTTCTTT.